This T cell receptor (beta chain) is drawn from a study of blood T cell repertoires in COVID-19. Study background: Sites across the United States, Italy and Spain contributed samples from acute and convalescent COVID-19. T cells, B-cell-depleted T cells, or PBMCs provided the cDNA or gDNA that served as material.

Source study methods: By means of reference gene primer amplification, nucleated cell counts were estimated. Clones were read by immunoSEQ multiplex PCR, and TCRdb kept only the in-frame ones, dropping some. That table gives V, J and clone size, and the DNA gave D and trimming. Of 330,000 or so clones listed, roughly 89% are singletons. CDR1 is SGDLS, CDR2 YYNGEE, per germline. V trimming: 4 bases; J trimming: 4 bases; junction bases outside the gene matches: 6. The CDR3 has 15 amino acids. The Seattle patients, enrolled during active infection, were followed longitudinally. The specimen sequenced was peripheral blood. The rearrangement joins TRBV9 to TRBJ2-3; TRBD1 matches at 10 bases. The origin of this receptor is a man aged 25-45 years with COVID-19, enrolled during active disease. This CDR3 reads CASSPGQGIADTQYF. In DNA form, the CDR3 reads TGTGCCAGCAGCCCGGGACAGGGGATCGCAGATACGCAGTATTTT.